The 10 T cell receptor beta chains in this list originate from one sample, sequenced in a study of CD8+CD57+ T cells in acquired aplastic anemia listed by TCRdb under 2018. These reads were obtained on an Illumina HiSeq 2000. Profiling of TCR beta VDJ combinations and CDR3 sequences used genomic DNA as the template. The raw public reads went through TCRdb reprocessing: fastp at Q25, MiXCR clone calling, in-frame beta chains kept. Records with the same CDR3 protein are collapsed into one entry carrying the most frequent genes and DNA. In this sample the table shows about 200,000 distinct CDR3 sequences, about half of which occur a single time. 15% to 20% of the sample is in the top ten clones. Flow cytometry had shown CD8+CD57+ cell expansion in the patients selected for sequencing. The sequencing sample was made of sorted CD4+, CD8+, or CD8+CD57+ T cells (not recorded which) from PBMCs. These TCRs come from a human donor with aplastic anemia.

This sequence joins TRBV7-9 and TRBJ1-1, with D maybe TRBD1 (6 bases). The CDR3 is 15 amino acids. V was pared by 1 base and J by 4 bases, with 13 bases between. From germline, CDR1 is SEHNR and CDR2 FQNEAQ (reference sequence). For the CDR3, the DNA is TGTGCCAGCAGCTTAGGAGCAGGGGCGGGCACTGAAGCTTTCTTT. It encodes CASSLGAGAGTEAFF.

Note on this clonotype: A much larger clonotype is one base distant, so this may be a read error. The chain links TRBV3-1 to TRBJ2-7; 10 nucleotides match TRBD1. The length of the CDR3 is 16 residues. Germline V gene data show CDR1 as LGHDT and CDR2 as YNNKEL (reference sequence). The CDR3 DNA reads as TGTGCCGGCAGCCGTAGACAGGGGGCTGCCTCCTACGAGCAGTACTTC. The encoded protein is CAGSRRQGAASYEQYF.

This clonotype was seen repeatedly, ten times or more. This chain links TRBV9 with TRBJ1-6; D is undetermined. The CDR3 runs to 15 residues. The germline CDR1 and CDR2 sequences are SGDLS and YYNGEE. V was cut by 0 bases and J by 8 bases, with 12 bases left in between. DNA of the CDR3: TGTGCCAGCAGCGTAGCTACTTCGAGGTATTCACCCCTCCACTTT. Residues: CASSVATSRYSPLHF.

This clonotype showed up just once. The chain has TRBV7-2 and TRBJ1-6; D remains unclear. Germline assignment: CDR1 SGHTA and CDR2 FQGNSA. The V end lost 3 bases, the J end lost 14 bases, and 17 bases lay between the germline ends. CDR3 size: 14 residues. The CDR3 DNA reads TGTGCCAGCAGCTTTACGGACCTCTCTGTGGCCCTCCACTTT. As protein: CASSFTDLSVALHF.

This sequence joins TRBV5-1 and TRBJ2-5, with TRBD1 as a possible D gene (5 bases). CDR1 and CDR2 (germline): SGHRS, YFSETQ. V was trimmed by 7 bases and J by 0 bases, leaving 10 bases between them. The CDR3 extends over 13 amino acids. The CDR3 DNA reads TGCGCCAGCCGTGAAGGGGACCAAGAGACCCAGTACTTC. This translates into CASREGDQETQYF.

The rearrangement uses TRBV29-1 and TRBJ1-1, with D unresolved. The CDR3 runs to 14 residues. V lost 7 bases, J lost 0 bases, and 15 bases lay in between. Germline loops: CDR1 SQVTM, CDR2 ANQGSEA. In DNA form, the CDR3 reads TGCAGCGCAGGCCATCGCACCATGAACACTGAAGCTTTCTTT. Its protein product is CSAGHRTMNTEAFF.

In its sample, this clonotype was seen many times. CDR3 DNA sequence: TGTGCCAGCAGTGAAGTGGGGACAGGTCTTCCCCCTGAAGCTTTCTTT. Its protein is CASSEVGTGLPPEAFF. This chain links TRBV25-1 with TRBJ1-1; 8 bases map to TRBD1. Per germline, CDR1 MGHDK and CDR2 SYGVNS. This CDR3 is built from 16 residues. V gave up 2 bases and J gave up 6 bases; unmatched junction bases: 11.

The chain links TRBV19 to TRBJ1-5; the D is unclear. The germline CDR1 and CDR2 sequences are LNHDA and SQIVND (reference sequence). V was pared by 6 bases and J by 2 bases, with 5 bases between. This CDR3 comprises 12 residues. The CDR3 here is CASRDRNQPQHF. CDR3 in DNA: TGTGCCAGTAGGGACCGCAATCAGCCCCAGCATTTT.

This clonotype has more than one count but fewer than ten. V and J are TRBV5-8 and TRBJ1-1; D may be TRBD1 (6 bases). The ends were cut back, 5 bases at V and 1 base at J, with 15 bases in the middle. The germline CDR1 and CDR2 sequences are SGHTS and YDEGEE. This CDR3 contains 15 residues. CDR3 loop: CASSYPTGENTEAFF. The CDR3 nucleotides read TGTGCCAGCAGTTACCCGACAGGAGAGAACACTGAAGCTTTCTTT.

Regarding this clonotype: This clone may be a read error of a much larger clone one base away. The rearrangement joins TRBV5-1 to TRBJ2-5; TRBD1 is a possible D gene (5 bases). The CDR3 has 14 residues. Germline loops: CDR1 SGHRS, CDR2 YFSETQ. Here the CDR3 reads CASSLVQGQETHYF. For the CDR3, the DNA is TGCGCCAGCAGCTTGGTTCAGGGCCAAGAGACCCATTACTTC.